One T cell receptor (beta chain) is described in this entry. What this receptor recognizes is not known. There are no base qualities to consult, and no much larger clone falls within one base. Library creation used the immunoSEQ multiplex PCR assay. Rearranged TCR beta chain sequences were amplified using the hsTCRB Kit according to the manufacturer's protocol. TCRB libraries were sequenced on an Illumina MiSeq. The source study handled its data this way. The kit vendor's proprietary platform handled demultiplexing, trimming and gene mapping. In TCRdb, the immuneACCESS table is reduced to in-frame sequences with V and J assigned. These tables do not hold every clone; where another copy was compared, an unresolved V gene accounts for under half, and the others remain unexplained. V, J and clone size are taken as reported in that table, and D and trimming were inferred from the DNA itself. The sample data list fewer than 65,000 clones, and about 80% of these were observed just once. The biggest ten clones account for around 3.4% of the sample.

These data come from a study of a mutant IDH1 vaccine in newly diagnosed glioma (dated by TCRdb to 2020 to 2023). Regarding the research as a whole: Eight vaccinations were administered to patients in weeks 1, 3, 5, 7, 11, 15, 19 and 23, corresponding to visits V03 through V10. Vaccination was initiated 4-6 weeks after radiotherapy alone, or concurrently with temozolomide cycles in the chemotherapy-containing groups. Of the roughly 34 treated patients, approximately 62% were male and about 40% were female, and a mean age of roughly 40 years was recorded. Prior to enrollment, patients had been given standard therapy consisting of radiotherapy alone, temozolomide alone, or radiochemotherapy with temozolomide, with the combination given to most patients. Six visits were used for peripheral blood collection: V03 (baseline), V05, V07, V10, V12 and V13. Longitudinal TCRB deep sequencing was done for some 26 treated patients, wherever samples were available for exploratory analyses.

V loses 5 bases at its end and J loses 3 bases; junction bases beyond the gene matches: 5. CDR1 SGHRS and CDR2 YFSETQ were looked up in the germline V gene. The CDR3 covers 13 residues, taking in both the cysteine and the phenylalanine. This entry keeps only the CDR3 DNA: 39 bases, framed from base 1. The sample's time point label, in plain terms: week 5, during vaccination. Every vaccine dose consisted of 300 ug of a 20-mer mutant IDH1 peptide in Montanide, administered subcutaneously together with topical imiquimod. The donors had newly diagnosed IDH1-mutant astrocytomas of WHO grade 3 or 4 that showed loss of nuclear ATRX. The samples were drawn from NOA16, a multicentre, single-arm, open-label phase I trial in Germany that tested a mutant IDH1 peptide vaccine in humans for the first time. Genomic DNA for TCRB sequencing was extracted from EDTA blood using the DNeasy Blood and Tissue Kit. Here is what the overall study found, with its caveats: Selection of PBMC samples for TCRB deep sequencing was based on availability. Vaccine-induced immune responses across multiple MHC alleles were detected in around 92% of patients. The authors stated that sample limitations prevented analyses of patient blood samples from being reproduced. Pseudoprogression appeared unrelated to alterations in the top peripheral T cell clonotypes detected by TCRB sequencing.

The source material was PBMCs, sampled from a glioma patient whose treatment included an IDH1 peptide vaccine. The receptor chain draws on TRBV5-1 and TRBJ2-7; the junction holds 7 bases that match TRBD1. The receptor comes from a man aged 30 to 39 with glioma. The DNA is TGCGCCAGCAGAGTAGGGGGCCACTACGAGCAGTACTTC. Translated, it reads CASRVGGHYEQYF.